This T cell receptor (beta chain) was sequenced in a study of blood T cell repertoires in COVID-19. About the research overall: Samples taken during acute and convalescent COVID-19 were collected in the United States, Italy and Spain. PBMCs, B-cell-depleted T cells, or T cells provided the cDNA or gDNA that made up the material.

Per the study methods: Cell counts per sample came from amplifying reference gene primers. Assay: immunoSEQ multiplex PCR; the TCRdb copy retains only in-frame clones and omits some. Clone size and V and J calls were adopted from that table, with D and trimming inferred from the DNA. In the table there are about 250,000 clones, approximately 86% of which are singletons. The CDR3 runs to 19 residues. The germline gives CDR1 MNHNS, CDR2 SASEGT. Trimming took 2 bases from V and 8 from J; bases not matched to a gene: 18. The sequenced material came from peripheral blood. This clonotype was sampled from a woman older than 75 with active or convalescent COVID-19. The chain joins TRBV6-1 to TRBJ1-4; 9 bases are a match to TRBD1. CDR3 protein: CASSESYPSNRGRSEKLFF. DNA of the CDR3: TGTGCCAGCAGTGAATCCTACCCGTCAAACAGGGGGCGATCGGAAAAACTGTTTTTT.